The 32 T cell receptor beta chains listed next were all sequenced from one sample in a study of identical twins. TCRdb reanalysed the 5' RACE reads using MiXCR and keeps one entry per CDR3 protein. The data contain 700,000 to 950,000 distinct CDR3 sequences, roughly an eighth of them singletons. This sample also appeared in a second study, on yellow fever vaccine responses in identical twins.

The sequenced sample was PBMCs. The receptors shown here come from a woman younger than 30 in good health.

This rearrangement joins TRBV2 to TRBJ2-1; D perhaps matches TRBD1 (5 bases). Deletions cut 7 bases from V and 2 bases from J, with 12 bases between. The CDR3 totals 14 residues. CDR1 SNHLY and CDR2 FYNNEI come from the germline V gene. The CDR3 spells CASKSGIPYNEQFF. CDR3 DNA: TGTGCCAGCAAATCAGGGATTCCCTACAATGAGCAGTTCTTC.

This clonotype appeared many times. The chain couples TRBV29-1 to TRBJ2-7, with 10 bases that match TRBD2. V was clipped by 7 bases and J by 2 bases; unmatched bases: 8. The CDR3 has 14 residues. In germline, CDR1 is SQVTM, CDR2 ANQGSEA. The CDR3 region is CSAEGTSVPYEQYF. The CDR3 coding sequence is TGCAGCGCCGAGGGGACTAGCGTACCCTACGAGCAGTACTTC.

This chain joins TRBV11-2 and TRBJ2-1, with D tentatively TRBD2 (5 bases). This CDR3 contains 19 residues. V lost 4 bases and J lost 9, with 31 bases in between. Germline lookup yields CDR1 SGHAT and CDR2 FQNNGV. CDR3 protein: CASSSHWVRGMGDGSEQFF. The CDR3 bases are TGTGCCAGCAGCTCGCACTGGGTAAGAGGGATGGGAGATGGGAGTGAGCAGTTCTTC.

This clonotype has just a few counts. The CDR3 protein is CASSKGYPGRGPTNPSNQPQHF. The DNA of the CDR3 is TGTGCCAGCAGCAAAGGATACCCCGGCAGGGGGCCGACTAATCCTAGCAATCAGCCCCAGCATTTT. The V gene is TRBV21-1, the J gene TRBJ1-5; TRBD1 is taken as the D call from the table, unchecked against the DNA. TRBV21-1 is described as a pseudogene. The CDR3 length is 22 residues.

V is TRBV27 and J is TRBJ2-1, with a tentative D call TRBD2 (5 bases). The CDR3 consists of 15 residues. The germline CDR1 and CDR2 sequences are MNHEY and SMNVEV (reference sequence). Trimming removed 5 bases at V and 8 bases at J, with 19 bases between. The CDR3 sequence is CASSDYPVGGYEQFF. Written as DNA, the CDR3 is TGTGCCAGCAGTGATTACCCTGTCGGAGGCTATGAGCAGTTCTTC.

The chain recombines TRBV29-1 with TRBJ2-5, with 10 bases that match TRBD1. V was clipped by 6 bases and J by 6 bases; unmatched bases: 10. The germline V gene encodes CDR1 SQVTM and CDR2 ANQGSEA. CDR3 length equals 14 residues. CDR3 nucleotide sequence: TGCAGCGTACCTAAGGGACAGGGGTGGAAGACCCAGTACTTC. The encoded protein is CSVPKGQGWKTQYF. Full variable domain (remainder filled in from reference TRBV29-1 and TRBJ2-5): SAVISQKPSRDICQRGTSLTIQCQVDSQVTMMFWYRQQPGQSLTLIATANQGSEATYESGFVIDKFPISRPNLTFSTLTVSNMSPEDSSIYLCSVPKGQGWKTQYFGPGTRLLVL.

In nucleotides, the CDR3 is TGCGCCAGCAGCTCGGGACAGGGGAAATACACCTTC. Protein product: CASSSGQGKYTF. The gene calls are TRBV5-1 and TRBJ1-2, with 10 positions matching TRBD1. The J segment lost 11 bases and the V segment lost 3 bases, leaving 4 bases of the junction unmatched. The germline V gene encodes CDR1 SGHRS and CDR2 YFSETQ. This CDR3 is 12 amino acids long.

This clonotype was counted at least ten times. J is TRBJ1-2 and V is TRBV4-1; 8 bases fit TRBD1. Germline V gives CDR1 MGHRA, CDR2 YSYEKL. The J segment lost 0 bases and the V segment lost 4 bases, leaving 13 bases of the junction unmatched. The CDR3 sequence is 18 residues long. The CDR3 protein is CASSPSPDRAGSNYGYTF. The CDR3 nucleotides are TGCGCCAGCAGCCCCTCACCGGACAGGGCTGGTTCTAACTATGGCTACACCTTC.

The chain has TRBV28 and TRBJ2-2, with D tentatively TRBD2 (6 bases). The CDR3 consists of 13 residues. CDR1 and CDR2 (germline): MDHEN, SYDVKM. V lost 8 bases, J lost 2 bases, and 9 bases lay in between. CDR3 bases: TGTGCCAGCGATAGCGGTAACACCGGGGAGCTGTTTTTT. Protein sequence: CASDSGNTGELFF. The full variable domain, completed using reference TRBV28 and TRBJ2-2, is DVKVTQSSRYLVKRTGEKVFLECVQDMDHENMFWYRQDPGLGLRLIYFSYDVKMKEKGDIPEGYSVSREKKERFSLILESASTNQTSMYLCASDSGNTGELFFGEGSRLTVL.

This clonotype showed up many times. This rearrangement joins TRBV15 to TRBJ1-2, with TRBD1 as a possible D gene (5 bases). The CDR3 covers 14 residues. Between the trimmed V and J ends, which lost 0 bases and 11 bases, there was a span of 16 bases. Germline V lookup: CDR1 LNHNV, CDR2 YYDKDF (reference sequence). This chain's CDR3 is CATSRDKLGRAYTF. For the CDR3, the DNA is TGTGCCACCAGCAGAGATAAGTTGGGCAGGGCTTACACCTTC.

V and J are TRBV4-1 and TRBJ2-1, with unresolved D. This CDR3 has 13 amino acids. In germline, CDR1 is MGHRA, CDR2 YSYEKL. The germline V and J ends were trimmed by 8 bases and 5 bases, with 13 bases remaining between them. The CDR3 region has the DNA TGCGCCAGCGCTTATGGTGACCACAATGAGCAGTTCTTC. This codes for CASAYGDHNEQFF.

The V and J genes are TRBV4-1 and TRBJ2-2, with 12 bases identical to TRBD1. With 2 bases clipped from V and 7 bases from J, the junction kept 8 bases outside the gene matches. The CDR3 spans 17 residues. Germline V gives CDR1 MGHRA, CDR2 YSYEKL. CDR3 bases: TGCGCCAGCAGCCAATTGGCCGGGACAGGGGGCGTCGGGGAGCTGTTTTTT. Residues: CASSQLAGTGGVGELFF.

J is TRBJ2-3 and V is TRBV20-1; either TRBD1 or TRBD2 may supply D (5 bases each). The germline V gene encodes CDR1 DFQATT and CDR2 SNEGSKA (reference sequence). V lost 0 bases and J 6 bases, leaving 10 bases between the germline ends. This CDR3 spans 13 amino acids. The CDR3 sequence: CSARDQWGDTQYF. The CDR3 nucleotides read TGCAGTGCTAGAGATCAGTGGGGGGATACGCAGTATTTT.

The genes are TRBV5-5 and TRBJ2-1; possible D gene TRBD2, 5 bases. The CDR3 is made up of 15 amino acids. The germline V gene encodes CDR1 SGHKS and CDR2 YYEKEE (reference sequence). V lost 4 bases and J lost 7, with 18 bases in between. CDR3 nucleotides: TGTGCCAGCAGCCCCCTGGAGTGGGAGCGGAATGAGCAGTTCTTC. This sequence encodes CASSPLEWERNEQFF. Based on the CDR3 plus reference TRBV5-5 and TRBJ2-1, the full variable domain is DAGVTQSPTHLIKTRGQQVTLRCSPISGHKSVSWYQQVLGQGPQFIFQYYEKEERGRGNFPDRFSARQFPNYSSELNVNALLLGDSALYLCASSPLEWERNEQFFGPGTRLTVL.

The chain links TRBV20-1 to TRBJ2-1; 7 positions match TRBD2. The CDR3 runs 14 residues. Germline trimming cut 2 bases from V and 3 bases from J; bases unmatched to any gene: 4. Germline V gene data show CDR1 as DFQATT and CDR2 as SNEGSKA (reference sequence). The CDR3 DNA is TGCAGTGCTAGACGGAGCGGGGACTACAATGAGCAGTTCTTC. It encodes CSARRSGDYNEQFF.

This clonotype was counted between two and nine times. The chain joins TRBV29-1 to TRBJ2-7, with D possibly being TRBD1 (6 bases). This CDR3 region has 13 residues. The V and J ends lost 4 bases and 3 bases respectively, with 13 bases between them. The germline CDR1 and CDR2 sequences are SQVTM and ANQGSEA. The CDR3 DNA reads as TGCAGCGTTGGAGGGGGTGACGTCTACGAGCAGTACTTC. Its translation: CSVGGGDVYEQYF.

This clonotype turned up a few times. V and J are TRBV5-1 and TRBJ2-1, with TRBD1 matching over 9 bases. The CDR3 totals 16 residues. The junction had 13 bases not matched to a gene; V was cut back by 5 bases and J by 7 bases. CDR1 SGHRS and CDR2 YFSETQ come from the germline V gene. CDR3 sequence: CASRPGTGYEGNEQFF. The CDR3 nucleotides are TGCGCCAGCAGACCGGGGACAGGGTATGAGGGAAATGAGCAGTTCTTC. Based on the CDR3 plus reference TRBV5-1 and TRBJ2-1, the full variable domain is KAGVTQTPRYLIKTRGQQVTLSCSPISGHRSVSWYQQTPGQGLQFLFEYFSETQRNKGNFPGRFSGRQFSNSRSEMNVSTLELGDSALYLCASRPGTGYEGNEQFFGPGTRLTVL.

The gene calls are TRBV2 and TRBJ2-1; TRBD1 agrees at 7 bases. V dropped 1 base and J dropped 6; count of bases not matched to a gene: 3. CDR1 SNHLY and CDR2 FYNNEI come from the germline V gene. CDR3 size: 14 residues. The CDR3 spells CASSEGTGVNEQFF. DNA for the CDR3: TGTGCCAGCAGTGAAGGAACAGGGGTCAATGAGCAGTTCTTC.

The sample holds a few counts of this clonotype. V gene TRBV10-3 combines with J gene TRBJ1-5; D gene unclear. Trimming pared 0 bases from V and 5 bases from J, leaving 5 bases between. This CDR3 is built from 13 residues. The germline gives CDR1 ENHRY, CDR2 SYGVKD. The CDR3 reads CAISESRDQPQHF. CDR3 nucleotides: TGTGCCATCAGTGAGTCGCGTGATCAGCCCCAGCATTTT.

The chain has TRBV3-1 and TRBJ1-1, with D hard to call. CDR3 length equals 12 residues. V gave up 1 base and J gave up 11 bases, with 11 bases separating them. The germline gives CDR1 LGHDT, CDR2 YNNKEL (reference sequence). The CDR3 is CASSQGRGYAFF. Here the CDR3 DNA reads TGTGCCAGCAGCCAAGGTCGAGGGTATGCTTTCTTT.

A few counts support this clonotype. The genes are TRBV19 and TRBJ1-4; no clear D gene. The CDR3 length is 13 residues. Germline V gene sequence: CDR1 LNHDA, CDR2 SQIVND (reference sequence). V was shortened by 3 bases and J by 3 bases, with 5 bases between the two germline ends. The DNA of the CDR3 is TGTGCCAGTAGTATCCCAGCTAATGAAAAACTGTTTTTT. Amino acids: CASSIPANEKLFF.

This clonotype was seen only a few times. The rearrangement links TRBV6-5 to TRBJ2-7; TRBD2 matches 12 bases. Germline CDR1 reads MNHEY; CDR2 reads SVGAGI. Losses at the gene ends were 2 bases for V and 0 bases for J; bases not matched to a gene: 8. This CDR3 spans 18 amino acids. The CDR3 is CASSYGGTSGLPSYEQYF. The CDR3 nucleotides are TGTGCCAGCAGTTACGGCGGGACTAGCGGGCTGCCCTCCTACGAGCAGTACTTC.

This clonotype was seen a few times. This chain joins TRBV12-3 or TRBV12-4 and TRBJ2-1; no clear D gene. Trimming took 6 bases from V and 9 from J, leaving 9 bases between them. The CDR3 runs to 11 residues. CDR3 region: CASSPTGEQFF. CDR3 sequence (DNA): TGTGCCAGCAGCCCAACCGGTGAGCAGTTCTTC.

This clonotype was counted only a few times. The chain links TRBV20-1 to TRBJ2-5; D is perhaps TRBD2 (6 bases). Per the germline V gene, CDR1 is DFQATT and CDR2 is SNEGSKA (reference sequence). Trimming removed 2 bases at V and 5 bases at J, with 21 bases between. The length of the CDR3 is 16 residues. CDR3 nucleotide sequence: TGCAGTGCTAGAAGTCGAAAGGACTACCCGGGTGAGACCCAGTACTTC. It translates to CSARSRKDYPGETQYF.

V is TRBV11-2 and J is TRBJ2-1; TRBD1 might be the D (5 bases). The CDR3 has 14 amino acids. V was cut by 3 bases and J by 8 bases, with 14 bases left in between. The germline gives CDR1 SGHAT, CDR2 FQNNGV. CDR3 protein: CASSLRRQSDEQFF. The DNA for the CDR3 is TGTGCCAGCAGCTTGAGGAGACAGTCGGATGAGCAGTTCTTC.

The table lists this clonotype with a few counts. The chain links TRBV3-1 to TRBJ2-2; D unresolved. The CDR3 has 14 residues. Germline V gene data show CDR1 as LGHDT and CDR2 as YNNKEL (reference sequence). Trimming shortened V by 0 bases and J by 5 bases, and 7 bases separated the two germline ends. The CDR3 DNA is TGTGCCAGCAGCCAAGATGTGGGGACCGGGGAGCTGTTTTTT. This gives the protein CASSQDVGTGELFF.

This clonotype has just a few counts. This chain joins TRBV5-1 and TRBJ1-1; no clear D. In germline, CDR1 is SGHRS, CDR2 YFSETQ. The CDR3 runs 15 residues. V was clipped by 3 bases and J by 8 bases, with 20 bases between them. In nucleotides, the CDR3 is TGCGCCAGCAGCTCCGGACTGAGGACCAAGTTGGAAGCTTTCTTT. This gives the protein CASSSGLRTKLEAFF.

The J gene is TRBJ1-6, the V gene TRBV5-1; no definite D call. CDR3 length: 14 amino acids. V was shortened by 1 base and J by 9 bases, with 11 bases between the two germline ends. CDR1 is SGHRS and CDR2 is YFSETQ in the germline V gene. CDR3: CASSLIAEGSPLHF. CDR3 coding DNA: TGCGCCAGCAGCTTGATCGCGGAGGGTTCACCCCTCCACTTT.

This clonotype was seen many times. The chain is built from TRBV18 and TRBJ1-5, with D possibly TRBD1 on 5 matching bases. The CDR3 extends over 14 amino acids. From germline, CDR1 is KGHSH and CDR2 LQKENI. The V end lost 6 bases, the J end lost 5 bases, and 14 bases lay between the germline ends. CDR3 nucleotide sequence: TGTGCCAGCTCGTTGCAGGGACGCGATCAGCCCCAGCATTTT. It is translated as CASSLQGRDQPQHF.

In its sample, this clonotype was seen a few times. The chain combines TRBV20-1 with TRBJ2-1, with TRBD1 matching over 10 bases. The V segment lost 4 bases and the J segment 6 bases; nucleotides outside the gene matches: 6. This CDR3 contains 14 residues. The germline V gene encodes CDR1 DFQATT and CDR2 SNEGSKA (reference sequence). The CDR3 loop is CSATPGQGLNEQFF. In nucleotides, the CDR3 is TGCAGTGCTACCCCGGGACAGGGGCTCAATGAGCAGTTCTTC.

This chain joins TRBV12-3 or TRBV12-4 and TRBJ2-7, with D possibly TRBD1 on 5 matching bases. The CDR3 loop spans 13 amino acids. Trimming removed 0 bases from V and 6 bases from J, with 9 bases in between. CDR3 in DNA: TGTGCCAGCAGTTTAGCGGCAGGGTTCGAGCAGTACTTC. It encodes CASSLAAGFEQYF.

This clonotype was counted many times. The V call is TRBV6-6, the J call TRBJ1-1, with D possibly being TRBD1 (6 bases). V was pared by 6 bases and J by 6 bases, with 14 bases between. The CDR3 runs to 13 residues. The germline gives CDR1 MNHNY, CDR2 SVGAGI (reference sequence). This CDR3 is CASRTGLKAEAFF. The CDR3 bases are TGTGCCAGCAGGACAGGTTTAAAGGCTGAAGCTTTCTTT.